The clone carrying this T cell receptor (beta chain) came up many times. Its target is unknown. Production of TCR cDNA was by 5'RACE template switching, which also added a universal primer site and UMIs. TCRdb redid the calling of the 5' RACE reads with MiXCR, one entry per CDR3 protein. The sample lists about 220,000 distinct CDR3 sequences, more than 3% seen once, with approximately 3% in the top ten. This sample is drawn from a study of T cells after yellow fever vaccination. V was shortened by 2 bases and J by 6 bases, with 20 bases between the two germline ends. Germline CDR1 is DFQATT and CDR2 is SNEGSKA (reference sequence). The length of the CDR3 is 16 residues. Overall study findings and caveats: Though it reached lower strength, the secondary response hit its peak faster, day 5 versus 15. The CD4 compartment and the CD8 compartment contained a small share of clonotypes in common. Reappearance after the booster was seen for most primary-vaccination clones, at 96% CD4 and 80% to 90% CD8.

This specimen consisted of CD4+ T cells sorted from PBMCs, obtained 10 days after the yellow fever booster vaccination. The chain is built from TRBV20-1 and TRBJ2-1; a weak D match, TRBD2 (6 bases). The receptor's source is a man aged 18 to 29 who received the YFV17D yellow fever vaccine. The CDR3 is CSARTDGGSGGNEQFF. The CDR3 DNA reads as TGCAGTGCTAGAACAGATGGAGGGTCCGGGGGCAATGAGCAGTTCTTC.